One sample yielded the 22 T cell receptor beta chains listed below, sequenced in a study of metastatic and nonmetastatic thyroid tumors. Not a single patient had been given any form of treatment at any point before undergoing thyroid surgery. From the PCR reads, TCRdb re-called clones with MiXCR. The sample comprises more than 40,000 clones, roughly 4% of which are singletons, and about 9.8% rests with the top ten. What was sequenced was blood. These receptors originate from a female donor with papillary thyroid cancer or a benign thyroid nodule (not recorded which). Some clones in this sample may be carry-over from other donors' samples.

This clone has at least ten counts. This chain links TRBV20-1 with TRBJ2-7, with 12 bases fitting TRBD2. The germline V gene has CDR1 DFQATT and CDR2 SNEGSKA (reference sequence). The CDR3 extends over 14 amino acids. J gave up 7 bases and V 5 bases, and 9 bases lay outside the gene matches. The CDR3 DNA follows: TGCAGTGCTCCGTCTAGCGGGAGGGCCGGGGAGCAGTACTTC. Protein product: CSAPSSGRAGEQYF.

The table lists this clone with many counts. The chain has TRBV11-3 and TRBJ1-2; possibly TRBD1 for D (6 bases). CDR1 is SGHNT and CDR2 is YENEEA in the germline V gene. The CDR3 consists of 13 residues. V shed 5 bases and J shed 3 bases, with 10 bases lying between them. This chain's CDR3 is CASSVRGDYGYTF. Written as DNA, the CDR3 is TGTGCCAGCAGCGTCAGGGGAGACTATGGCTACACCTTC.

This clone was found many times. This sequence joins TRBV7-9 and TRBJ1-5, with no clear D. The length of the CDR3 is 15 residues. Germline V gene data show CDR1 as SEHNR and CDR2 as FQNEAQ (reference sequence). Trimming removed 1 base at V and 3 bases at J, with 10 bases between. DNA for the CDR3: TGTGCCAGCAGCTTAGAGGGAAGGGACAATCAGCCCCAGCATTTT. Translation gives CASSLEGRDNQPQHF.

This clone was detected a few times. The gene calls are TRBV7-6 and TRBJ2-1; 8 bases match TRBD2. Germline CDR1 SGHVS, CDR2 FNYEAQ. V dropped 5 bases and J dropped 6; count of bases not matched to a gene: 12. This CDR3 comprises 16 residues. Here the CDR3 reads CASSLGTSAVPNEQFF. In DNA form, the CDR3 reads TGTGCCAGCAGCCTGGGGACTAGTGCCGTTCCCAATGAGCAGTTCTTC.

This clone was found many times. The V and J genes are TRBV2 and TRBJ1-2; no clear D gene. Germline-derived CDR1 and CDR2 are SNHLY and FYNNEI. The CDR3 consists of 13 residues. Trimming took 6 bases from V and 0 from J, leaving 8 bases between them. The CDR3 here is CASRASTNYGYTF. The CDR3 nucleotides are TGTGCCAGCAGGGCGAGTACTAACTATGGCTACACCTTC. Supplemented by reference TRBV2 and TRBJ1-2, the full variable domain reads EPEVTQTPSHQVTQMGQEVILRCVPISNHLYFYWYRQILGQKVEFLVSFYNNEISEKSEIFDDQFSVERPDGSNFTLKIRSTKLEDSAMYFCASRASTNYGYTFGSGTRLTVV.

The chain uses TRBV6-1 and TRBJ2-1; 8 positions agree with TRBD2. The CDR3 has 15 residues. Looked up from germline, CDR1 is MNHNS and CDR2 is SASEGT. J lost 5 bases, V lost 6 bases, and 9 bases had no gene match. In nucleotides, the CDR3 is TGTGCCAGCAGCCGCACTAGCGGAACCGACAATGAGCAGTTCTTC. This codes for CASSRTSGTDNEQFF.

On this clone: The junction departs from germline at one end; a sequencing error may be responsible. The chain links TRBV20-1 to TRBJ2-2; D is perhaps TRBD1 or TRBD2 (5 bases each). The CDR3 runs to 16 residues. Germline lookup yields CDR1 DFQATT and CDR2 SNEGSKA (reference sequence). CDR3 sequence: CSARDPEVGETGELFF. In DNA, the CDR3 is TGCAGTGCTAGAGACCCGGAGGTGGGGGAAACCGGGGAGCTTTTTTTT.

This clone showed up many times. The chain couples TRBV20-1 to TRBJ2-7; a possible D gene is TRBD2 (5 bases). Trimming shortened V by 4 bases and J by 3 bases, and 10 bases separated the two germline ends. Looked up from germline, CDR1 is DFQATT and CDR2 is SNEGSKA (reference sequence). CDR3 length: 12 residues. CDR3 sequence: CSANTGIYEQYF. The CDR3 DNA reads TGCAGTGCTAACACCGGGATCTACGAGCAGTACTTC.

This clone was observed many times. The chain joins TRBV7-8 to TRBJ2-3; 7 nucleotides agree with TRBD2. From germline, CDR1 is SGHVS and CDR2 FQNEAQ. This CDR3 contains 17 residues. Trimming cost V 7 bases and J 5 bases; bases outside gene matches: 18. The CDR3 here is CASTQNPGREILDTQYF. In DNA form, the CDR3 reads TGTGCCAGCACCCAGAACCCAGGGCGGGAGATTCTAGATACGCAGTATTTT.

This clone was picked up a small number of times. The chain combines TRBV6-5 with TRBJ1-2; TRBD1 might be the D (6 bases). CDR3 length equals 14 residues. Trimming removed 2 bases at V and 8 bases at J, with 15 bases between. Germline V lookup: CDR1 MNHEY, CDR2 SVGAGI. This CDR3 is CASSYLTGFGGYTF. The DNA of the CDR3 is TGTGCCAGCAGTTACCTTACAGGGTTTGGAGGCTACACCTTC.

At least ten counts were recorded for this clone. V is TRBV18 and J is TRBJ1-3; D remains ambiguous. Germline V gene sequence: CDR1 KGHSH, CDR2 LQKENI. This CDR3 contains 15 residues. With 6 bases removed from V and 4 bases from J, the gap between germline ends came to 16 bases. The CDR3 is CASSEGSAAGNTIYF. The CDR3 nucleotides are TGTGCCAGCTCGGAAGGGTCGGCGGCAGGAAACACCATATATTTT.

This sequence joins TRBV7-2 and TRBJ2-2; TRBD2 might be the D (5 bases). Trimming removed 7 bases at V and 1 base at J, with 16 bases between. This CDR3 region has 16 residues. The germline CDR1 and CDR2 sequences are SGHTA and FQGNSA. CDR3 bases: TGTGCCAGCATCCCCATAGCGTTTCTGAACACCGGGGAGCTGTTTTTT. Amino acids: CASIPIAFLNTGELFF.

Many counts were recorded for this clone. The gene calls are TRBV12-3 or TRBV12-4 and TRBJ1-3, with D unresolved. The CDR3 covers 15 residues. V lost 3 bases to trimming and J lost 7 bases, with 16 bases between them. The CDR3 DNA reads TGTGCCAGCAGTTTCTTCCCCTATAACCCGAACACCATATATTTT. Translated, it gives CASSFFPYNPNTIYF.

The sample holds many counts of this clone. V is TRBV4-2 and J is TRBJ2-7; 10 bases match TRBD1. Trimming took 2 bases from V and 6 from J; bases not matched to a gene: 13. Germline values: CDR1 LGHNA, CDR2 YNFKEQ. The CDR3 spans 17 residues. In nucleotides, the CDR3 is TGTGCCAGCAGCCAATCGAGGGCCGGGACAGGGGCTGTCGAGCAGTACTTC. As protein: CASSQSRAGTGAVEQYF.

In its sample, this clone was seen a few times. The chain combines TRBV6-1 with TRBJ2-7; TRBD1 matches 7 bases. CDR3 length: 14 amino acids. The germline gives CDR1 MNHNS, CDR2 SASEGT. J lost 6 bases, V lost 2 bases, and 7 bases had no gene match. CDR3 in amino acids: CASSETGTEFEQYF. CDR3 nucleotides: TGTGCCAGCAGTGAAACCGGGACAGAGTTCGAGCAGTACTTC.

This clone was observed many times. The gene calls are TRBV6-1 and TRBJ2-1; D is perhaps TRBD2 (6 bases). Germline assignment: CDR1 MNHNS and CDR2 SASEGT. Trimming stripped 7 bases from V and 6 bases from J, with 13 bases between. This CDR3 contains 13 residues. CDR3 sequence (DNA): TGTGCCAGCACGAAACGGGGGATCAATGAGCAGTTCTTC. It yields the protein CASTKRGINEQFF.

This clone was recorded many times. The chain links TRBV11-3 to TRBJ2-2, with 7 bases that match TRBD2. This CDR3 is 15 amino acids long. J was trimmed by 5 bases and V by 1 base; bases with no gene match: 4. Per the germline V gene, CDR1 is SGHNT and CDR2 is YENEEA. CDR3 region: CASSLGLAVTGELFF. CDR3 nucleotide sequence: TGTGCCAGCAGCTTAGGGCTAGCGGTAACCGGGGAGCTGTTTTTT.

J is TRBJ1-6 and V is TRBV27, with 12 nucleotides matching TRBD1. The ends lost 4 bases at V and 9 bases at J; junction bases unmatched: 1. Per germline, CDR1 MNHEY and CDR2 SMNVEV (reference sequence). The CDR3 consists of 14 residues. CDR3 in amino acids: CASSWDRGPSPLHF. The CDR3 nucleotides read TGTGCCAGCAGTTGGGACAGGGGGCCTTCACCCCTCCACTTT.

This clone has ten or more counts. V and J are TRBV5-1 and TRBJ2-7; 8 bases map to TRBD2. From germline, CDR1 is SGHRS and CDR2 YFSETQ. This CDR3 spans 16 amino acids. Trimming at V came to 2 bases and at J to 3 bases, leaving 10 bases not matched to a gene. CDR3 amino acids: CASSFTLAGPFYEQYF. In DNA form, the CDR3 reads TGCGCCAGCAGCTTCACCTTAGCGGGGCCCTTCTACGAGCAGTACTTC. Filled out from reference TRBV5-1 and TRBJ2-7, the complete variable domain reads KAGVTQTPRYLIKTRGQQVTLSCSPISGHRSVSWYQQTPGQGLQFLFEYFSETQRNKGNFPGRFSGRQFSNSRSEMNVSTLELGDSALYLCASSFTLAGPFYEQYFGPGTRLTVT.

This clone turned up a few times. The CDR3 coding sequence is TGTGCCAGCAGTGTACGGTCTGGCTACACCTTC. Translated: CASSVRSGYTF. The rearrangement links TRBV6-4 to TRBJ1-2; unclear D gene. Germline loops: CDR1 MRHNA, CDR2 SNTAGT. CDR3 length: 11 residues. Trimming shortened V by 4 bases and J by 7 bases, and 7 bases separated the two germline ends.

This clone is labeled medium-sized. V and J are TRBV6-1 and TRBJ2-2; 7 nucleotides align to TRBD2. There are 14 residues in the CDR3. Germline CDR1 reads MNHNS; CDR2 reads SASEGT. After removal of 8 bases from V and 6 bases from J, the junction contained 9 bases not matched to a gene. The CDR3 spells CASGSGREAGELFF. CDR3 DNA sequence: TGTGCCAGCGGGTCAGGGAGGGAGGCCGGGGAGCTGTTTTTT.

This clone came up many times. V is TRBV14 and J is TRBJ2-2, with 7 bases matching TRBD2. Germline CDR1 and CDR2: SGHDN and FVKESK. V was pared by 0 bases and J by 5 bases, with 9 bases of the junction left unmatched. The CDR3 sequence is 17 residues long. The CDR3 DNA follows: TGTGCCAGCAGCCAAGATATAGGGAGGGTACGGACCGGGGAGCTGTTTTTT. Amino acid sequence: CASSQDIGRVRTGELFF.